These 9 T cell receptor beta chains were sequenced from one sample in a study of control samples from healthy donors and cancer patients. Profiling relied on immunoSEQ multiplex PCR, and the TCRdb table lists in-frame clones only, not all of them. The sample contains more than 100,000 clones, approximately 88% of which appear only once. The sequenced sample consisted of blood. The receptors were gathered from a middle-aged man in good health.

The rearrangement joins TRBV18 to TRBJ1-6, with D uncertain. Germline V gene sequence: CDR1 KGHSH, CDR2 LQKENI. The CDR3 consists of 13 residues. V gave up 3 bases and J gave up 6 bases, with 6 bases separating them. In DNA, the CDR3 is TGTGCCAGCTCACCGGGGAGTAATTCACCCCTCCACTTT. It specifies CASSPGSNSPLHF. The full variable domain, its missing parts supplied by reference TRBV18 and TRBJ1-6, is NAGVMQNPRHLVRRRGQEARLRCSPMKGHSHVYWYRQLPEEGLKFMVYLQKENIIDESGMPKERFSAEFPKEGPSILRIQQVVRGDSAAYFCASSPGSNSPLHFGNGTRLTVT.

The gene calls are TRBV14 and TRBJ1-2; no clear D. Germline loops: CDR1 SGHDN, CDR2 FVKESK. V was trimmed by 0 bases and J by 1 base, leaving 6 bases between them. This CDR3 comprises 14 residues. As DNA, the CDR3 is TGTGCCAGCAGCCAAGAAAACATTAACTATGGCTACACCTTC. It specifies CASSQENINYGYTF.

This clone was detected a few times. V usage is TRBV7-8 and J usage is TRBJ2-2, with D possibly called TRBD1 or TRBD2 (5 bases each). This CDR3 has 15 residues. Per germline, CDR1 SGHVS and CDR2 FQNEAQ. Trimming took 5 bases from V and 3 from J, leaving 13 bases between them. CDR3 nucleotide sequence: TGTGCCAGCAGCCCATCCCAGGGAGACACCGGGGAGCTGTTTTTT. Translated: CASSPSQGDTGELFF.

This chain joins TRBV5-6 and TRBJ1-6, with a possible D match to TRBD1 (5 bases). With 2 bases removed from V and 9 bases from J, the gap between germline ends came to 15 bases. There are 15 residues in the CDR3. Per the germline V gene, CDR1 is SGHDT and CDR2 is YYEEEE. This CDR3 is CASSLAGRFASPLHF. CDR3 nucleotide sequence: TGTGCCAGCAGCTTAGCAGGGAGGTTTGCTTCACCCCTCCACTTT.

CDR3 sequence: CASSSSDRGPEAFF. The DNA for the CDR3 is TGTGCCAGCAGCTCCTCGGACAGGGGACCTGAAGCTTTCTTT. V and J are TRBV7-8 and TRBJ1-1; TRBD1 matches 9 bases. CDR3 length: 14 residues. Germline-derived CDR1 and CDR2 are SGHVS and FQNEAQ. V dropped 4 bases and J dropped 6; count of bases not matched to a gene: 6.

The V and J genes are TRBV6-2 or TRBV6-3 and TRBJ2-3, with D perhaps assigned TRBD1 or TRBD2 (5 bases each). The germline V gene has CDR1 MNHEY and CDR2 SVGEGT. Trimming left V 4 bases short and J 2 bases short, with 16 bases between. The CDR3 runs to 16 residues. In DNA form, the CDR3 reads TGTGCCAGCAGTTCGAGGTTGCAGGGAGACACAGATACGCAGTATTTT. Translation: CASSSRLQGDTDTQYF.

This chain connects TRBV3-1 (or the pseudogene TRBV3-2) to TRBJ1-2; no reliable D call. In germline, CDR1 is LGHDT, CDR2 YNNKEL (reference sequence). The germline V and J ends were trimmed by 3 bases and 2 bases, with 13 bases remaining between them. The CDR3 has 15 residues. CDR3 loop: CASSHQGRGNYGYTF. Here the CDR3 DNA reads TGTGCCAGCAGCCACCAAGGCAGAGGAAACTATGGCTACACCTTC.

V gene TRBV11-2 combines with J gene TRBJ2-7; TRBD2 aligns across 7 bases. Germline V gene lookup returns CDR1 SGHAT and CDR2 FQNNGV. V trimming: 4 bases; J trimming: 6 bases; junction bases outside the gene matches: 9. The CDR3 totals 14 residues. Written as DNA, the CDR3 is TGTGCCAGCAGCTCGGCGCGGGGGAGATTCGAGCAGTACTTC. This translates into CASSSARGRFEQYF.

This chain uses TRBV2 with TRBJ2-3; 10 nucleotides agree with TRBD2. The germline CDR1 and CDR2 sequences are SNHLY and FYNNEI. This CDR3 is built from 15 residues. The J segment lost 3 bases and the V segment lost 4 bases, leaving 4 bases of the junction unmatched. The CDR3: CASSALLAGTDTQYF. The CDR3 DNA sequence: TGTGCCAGCAGTGCCTTACTAGCGGGGACAGATACGCAGTATTTT.